The 18 T cell receptor beta chains below were found in one sample sequenced in a study of blood T cell repertoires in COVID-19. Sequenced by immunoSEQ multiplex PCR; TCRdb stores in-frame clones only, minus some. The data show about 210,000 clones, with around 82% seen just once and approximately 4.6% held by the top ten. Sequencing was performed on PBMCs or T cells enriched from blood (not recorded which). The receptors come from a man aged 25 to 40 with acute COVID-19.

This clone was seen a few times. The rearrangement links TRBV9 to TRBJ2-5; 10 nucleotides align to TRBD1. The ends lost 3 bases at V and 5 bases at J; junction bases unmatched: 7. This CDR3 is built from 15 residues. Germline CDR1 is SGDLS and CDR2 is YYNGEE. CDR3 sequence reads: CASSAETGGWETQYF. DNA for the CDR3: TGTGCCAGCAGCGCCGAGACAGGGGGCTGGGAGACCCAGTACTTC.

The J gene is TRBJ2-3, the V gene TRBV5-1; D might be TRBD1 (6 bases). The CDR3 runs to 15 residues. Germline V lookup: CDR1 SGHRS, CDR2 YFSETQ. V lost 0 bases and J lost 2, with 10 bases in between. CDR3 loop: CASSLGGLITDTQYF. The CDR3 DNA is TGCGCCAGCAGCTTGGGGGGGCTCATCACAGATACGCAGTATTTT. Together with reference TRBV5-1 and TRBJ2-3, the CDR3 gives the full variable domain: KAGVTQTPRYLIKTRGQQVTLSCSPISGHRSVSWYQQTPGQGLQFLFEYFSETQRNKGNFPGRFSGRQFSNSRSEMNVSTLELGDSALYLCASSLGGLITDTQYFGPGTRLTVL.

V and J are TRBV7-9 and TRBJ2-5, with D possibly TRBD1 on 5 matching bases. Germline V gives CDR1 SEHNR, CDR2 FQNEAQ (reference sequence). Trimming removed 3 bases at V and 5 bases at J, with 7 bases between. This CDR3 comprises 12 residues. The DNA of the CDR3 is TGTGCCAGCAGCTTTAACAGGGAGACCCAGTACTTC. As protein: CASSFNRETQYF. The complete variable domain, with remaining parts taken from reference TRBV7-9 and TRBJ2-5, reads DTGVSQNPRHKITKRGQNVTFRCDPISEHNRLYWYRQTLGQGPEFLTYFQNEAQLEKSRLLSDRFSAERPKGSFSTLEIQRTEQGDSAMYLCASSFNRETQYFGPGTRLLVL.

The gene calls are TRBV7-6 and TRBJ2-1; unclear D gene. The V end lost 1 base, the J end lost 5 bases, and 12 bases lay between the germline ends. The CDR3 is 15 residues long. Germline V gene lookup returns CDR1 SGHVS and CDR2 FNYEAQ. In DNA form, the CDR3 reads TGTGCCAGCAGCTTAGTAAAAGCCAATCACAATGAGCAGTTCTTC. Protein product: CASSLVKANHNEQFF.

The V gene is TRBV27, the J gene TRBJ2-3; no reliable D call. Germline CDR1 is MNHEY and CDR2 is SMNVEV (reference sequence). Trimming left V 3 bases short and J 4 bases short, with 11 bases between. The CDR3 has 14 amino acids. CDR3 sequence reads: CASSFGGFSDTQYF. In DNA, the CDR3 is TGTGCCAGCAGTTTTGGCGGCTTCTCAGATACGCAGTATTTT.

A single count supports this clone. V gene TRBV5-1 combines with J gene TRBJ2-2; 7 bases align to TRBD1. Germline V gene lookup returns CDR1 SGHRS and CDR2 YFSETQ. V shed 5 bases, J shed 7 bases, and the junction held 11 bases outside the gene matches. The CDR3 contains 15 residues. Here the CDR3 DNA reads TGCGCCAGCAGACTAAGCCAGGGGGAGAACGGGGAGCTGTTTTTT. As protein: CASRLSQGENGELFF.

The V and J genes are TRBV12-5 and TRBJ1-2, with D maybe TRBD1 (6 bases). CDR1 and CDR2 from the germline V gene are LGHNT and FRNRAP. This CDR3 comprises 15 residues. Deletions cut 4 bases from V and 3 bases from J, with 15 bases between. The DNA of the CDR3 is TGTGCTAGTGGTTCCTGGACAGAAGAATACTATGGCTACACCTTC. Its translation is CASGSWTEEYYGYTF.

The V gene is TRBV5-4, the J gene TRBJ1-4, with 7 bases aligning to TRBD1. The CDR3 is 13 amino acids. Losses at the gene ends were 4 bases for V and 5 bases for J; bases not matched to a gene: 2. The germline V gene has CDR1 SGHNT and CDR2 YYREEE (reference sequence). This chain's CDR3 is CASSRDRNEKLFF. The DNA of the CDR3 is TGTGCCAGCAGCAGGGACAGAAATGAAAAACTGTTTTTT.

The V and J genes are TRBV30 and TRBJ2-5; 9 bases map to TRBD1. Trimming at V came to 0 bases and at J to 3 bases, leaving 5 bases not matched to a gene. Germline CDR1 and CDR2: GTSNPN and SVGIG (reference sequence). The CDR3 runs to 15 residues. The CDR3, as DNA: TGTGCCTGGAGTGTAAGTGGGACAGGGAAAGAGACCCAGTACTTC. Its protein product is CAWSVSGTGKETQYF.

This clone was seen once. In nucleotides, the CDR3 is TGTGCCAGCAGCGAGAACCTCCGGGAAAGAGGCACCGGGGAGCTGTTTTTT. Translation: CASSENLRERGTGELFF. The chain has TRBV9 and TRBJ2-2; perhaps TRBD2 as D (5 bases). Per the germline V gene, CDR1 is SGDLS and CDR2 is YYNGEE. The CDR3 length is 17 residues. Trimming pared 3 bases from V and 4 bases from J, leaving 19 bases between.

This clone occurred once. V gene TRBV20-1 combines with J gene TRBJ2-1, with 8 bases lining up with TRBD2. Germline trimming cut 5 bases from V and 7 bases from J; bases unmatched to any gene: 1. CDR3 size: 11 residues. The germline V gene encodes CDR1 DFQATT and CDR2 SNEGSKA (reference sequence). The CDR3 loop is CSAPSGNEQFF. CDR3 coding DNA: TGCAGTGCTCCTAGCGGGAATGAGCAGTTCTTC.

The rearrangement links TRBV5-4 to TRBJ2-7; 8 bases line up with TRBD1. The germline V gene has CDR1 SGHNT and CDR2 YYREEE (reference sequence). With 2 bases clipped from V and 5 bases from J, the junction kept 3 bases outside the gene matches. This CDR3 comprises 13 residues. CDR3 in amino acids: CASSFRGQDEQYF. The CDR3 DNA reads as TGTGCCAGCAGCTTCAGGGGGCAGGACGAGCAGTACTTC.

The rearrangement joins TRBV3-1 (or the pseudogene TRBV3-2) to TRBJ1-4, with 7 bases that match TRBD1. V dropped 4 bases and J dropped 8; count of bases not matched to a gene: 7. The CDR3 consists of 14 residues. Germline V gene lookup returns CDR1 LGHDT and CDR2 YNNKEL (reference sequence). Here the CDR3 DNA reads TGTGCCAGCAGCCGAACGACAGGGAGGGAAAAACTGTTTTTT. Its translation is CASSRTTGREKLFF.

The V gene is TRBV28, the J gene TRBJ2-2; TRBD1 aligns across 7 bases. The CDR3 consists of 14 residues. Trimming at V came to 10 bases and at J to 2 bases, leaving 7 bases not matched to a gene. CDR1 and CDR2 from the germline V gene are MDHEN and SYDVKM. The CDR3 reads CATHRGLNTGELFF. As DNA, the CDR3 is TGTGCCACGCACAGGGGCCTAAACACCGGGGAGCTGTTTTTT.

This chain connects TRBV9 to TRBJ1-2; D may be TRBD1 (5 bases). The germline V gene has CDR1 SGDLS and CDR2 YYNGEE. V lost 4 bases to trimming and J lost 8 bases, with 12 bases between them. The CDR3 loop spans 12 amino acids. The DNA of the CDR3 is TGTGCCAGCAGCTCAGGGATAGGCGGCTACACCTTC. This encodes CASSSGIGGYTF.

This chain connects TRBV10-3 to TRBJ2-3, with 10 bases matching TRBD1. The germline V gene encodes CDR1 ENHRY and CDR2 SYGVKD. This CDR3 is built from 15 residues. V lost 10 bases and J lost 1; bases outside the gene matches: 8. The CDR3 DNA sequence: TGTGCCACCAGAAATGGACAGGGGGGCACAGATACGCAGTATTTT. Amino acids: CATRNGQGGTDTQYF.

This clone was recorded once. This chain uses TRBV27 with TRBJ1-2; a weak D match, TRBD1 (6 bases). V was trimmed by 7 bases and J by 2 bases, leaving 17 bases between them. There are 15 residues in the CDR3. The germline gives CDR1 MNHEY, CDR2 SMNVEV (reference sequence). CDR3 coding DNA: TGTGCCAGCAAGGGTCTCGGGGGGCTAAACTATGGCTACACCTTC. This sequence encodes CASKGLGGLNYGYTF.

The J gene is TRBJ2-1, the V gene TRBV20-1; maybe TRBD2 (6 bases). Looked up from germline, CDR1 is DFQATT and CDR2 is SNEGSKA (reference sequence). This CDR3 has 11 residues. The CDR3 here is CTWAGRDEQFF. The CDR3 DNA sequence: TGCACCTGGGCGGGGAGAGATGAGCAGTTCTTC.